These T cell receptor beta chains were read from a single sample in a study of shared clonotypes between healthy human individuals. TCRdb's copy holds only in-frame clones and misses some; the assay was immunoSEQ multiplex PCR. The sample includes 2,500,000 or so clones, 93% of them seen just once. The sample was naive CD4+ T cells from PBMCs. These receptors came from a man aged 18-30 years in good health. Some clones in this sample may be carry-over from other donors' samples. Both conserved end residues are trimmed from each CDR3.

V gene: TRBV6-8; J gene: TRBJ1-5; CDR3 protein: ASSYRVSNQPQH
V gene: TRBV5-6; J gene: TRBJ2-2; CDR3 protein: ASSGANTGELF
V gene: TRBV4-1; J gene: TRBJ2-5; CDR3 protein: ASSQPTDGRRVD
V gene: TRBV27; J gene: TRBJ2-7; CDR3 protein: ASSLQPPYEQY
V gene: TRBV5-1; J gene: TRBJ2-1; CDR3 protein: ASSLGPGTGSYNEQF
V gene: TRBV28; J gene: TRBJ1-6; CDR3 protein: ASRHSEGTENSPLH
V gene: TRBV7-3; J gene: TRBJ1-4; CDR3 protein: ASSPIGAVNEKLF
V gene: TRBV5-1; J gene: TRBJ2-7; CDR3 protein: ASSSGGYEQY
V gene: TRBV7-3; J gene: TRBJ2-1; CDR3 protein: ASSPSSGRLNEQF
V gene: TRBV6-5; J gene: TRBJ2-1; CDR3 protein: ASSYGAQGDKEQF
V gene: TRBV5-4; J gene: TRBJ2-1; CDR3 protein: AIPGLAGLETYNEQF
V gene: TRBV29-1; J gene: TRBJ2-5; CDR3 protein: SGDPGPETQY
V gene: TRBV7-9; J gene: TRBJ1-3; CDR3 protein: ASSLLDRGNTIY
V gene: TRBV10-3; J gene: TRBJ2-5; CDR3 protein: AISEGRQGEETQY
V gene: TRBV7-2; J gene: TRBJ1-5; CDR3 protein: ASSLFVDFLPQH